Each of the 15 T cell receptor beta chains below was sequenced from the same sample in a study of T cell repertoires in cytomegalovirus infection. From the reads, TCRdb called clonotypes with MiXCR, one entry per CDR3 protein. Among hundreds of thousands of distinct CDR3 sequences listed, roughly 9.3% were seen once. Sequencing input: PBMCs. The receptor source for this set is a human donor in good health (CMV status not recorded). Some clones in this sample may be carry-over from other donors' samples.

In this sample, this clonotype turned up many times. The genes are TRBV4-1 and TRBJ1-2, with unresolved D. V was cut by 1 base and J by 2 bases, with 11 bases left in between. This CDR3 region has 15 residues. Germline CDR1 and CDR2: MGHRA and YSYEKL. Here the CDR3 reads CASSQAPGRNYGYTF. CDR3 nucleotide sequence: TGCGCCAGCAGCCAAGCCCCTGGGCGGAACTATGGCTACACCTTC.

This clonotype was picked up a small number of times. The J gene is TRBJ2-7, the V gene TRBV2, with no clear D. CDR3 size: 11 residues. The V and J ends lost 6 bases and 3 bases respectively, with 6 bases between them. In germline, CDR1 is SNHLY, CDR2 FYNNEI. The CDR3 sequence: CASRTYYEQYF. CDR3 sequence (DNA): TGTGCCAGCAGGACGTACTACGAGCAGTACTTC. The full variable domain, rest sourced from reference TRBV2 and TRBJ2-7, is EPEVTQTPSHQVTQMGQEVILRCVPISNHLYFYWYRQILGQKVEFLVSFYNNEISEKSEIFDDQFSVERPDGSNFTLKIRSTKLEDSAMYFCASRTYYEQYFGPGTRLTVT.

The chain recombines TRBV19 with TRBJ2-2; the match to TRBD1 covers 7 bases. CDR1 and CDR2 (germline): LNHDA, SQIVND (reference sequence). The junction had 15 bases not matched to a gene; V was cut back by 4 bases and J by 1 base. The CDR3 sequence is 19 residues long. CDR3 nucleotide sequence: TGTGCCAGTAGTACCCGGTACCCTACAGGGGTGGTGAACACCGGGGAGCTGTTTTTT. This encodes CASSTRYPTGVVNTGELFF.

This clonotype was picked up many times. V gene TRBV12-3 or TRBV12-4 combines with J gene TRBJ2-1; D unresolved. Trimming stripped 2 bases from V and 9 bases from J, with 8 bases between. The CDR3 is made up of 12 amino acids. In DNA, the CDR3 is TGTGCCAGCAGTTTATTAGCTAGTGAGCAGTTCTTC. Its translation: CASSLLASEQFF.

This clonotype has a count of ten or more. The genes are TRBV7-9 and TRBJ2-2, with TRBD2 matching 7 bases. V lost 2 bases to trimming and J lost 6 bases; unmatched junction nucleotides: 6. Germline V gene data show CDR1 as SEHNR and CDR2 as FQNEAQ (reference sequence). This CDR3 contains 15 residues. CDR3 in amino acids: CASSLHSGKAGELFF. CDR3 nucleotides: TGTGCCAGCAGCTTACACAGCGGGAAGGCCGGGGAGCTGTTTTTT. The complete variable domain, with remaining parts taken from reference TRBV7-9 and TRBJ2-2, reads DTGVSQNPRHKITKRGQNVTFRCDPISEHNRLYWYRQTLGQGPEFLTYFQNEAQLEKSRLLSDRFSAERPKGSFSTLEIQRTEQGDSAMYLCASSLHSGKAGELFFGEGSRLTVL.

In this sample, this clonotype turned up many times. The J gene is TRBJ2-2, the V gene TRBV7-9; D remains unclear. The CDR3 is made up of 17 amino acids. Germline V CDR1 and CDR2: SEHNR, FQNEAQ (reference sequence). V lost 1 base and J 0 bases, leaving 12 bases between the germline ends. The CDR3 sequence is CASSLEGFLANTGELFF. In DNA form, the CDR3 reads TGTGCCAGCAGCTTAGAAGGTTTCCTGGCGAACACCGGGGAGCTGTTTTTT.

This clonotype was observed many times. The chain couples TRBV7-6 to TRBJ2-3; possibly TRBD2 for D (5 bases). The germline V gene encodes CDR1 SGHVS and CDR2 FNYEAQ. Deletions cut 5 bases from V and 1 base from J, with 13 bases between. The CDR3 loop spans 15 amino acids. The CDR3 loop reads CASSPTTRRTDTQYF. The CDR3 nucleotides read TGTGCCAGCAGCCCGACTACTAGACGCACAGATACGCAGTATTTT.

The table lists this clonotype with many counts. CDR3 DNA: TGTGCCAGCAGCCGTAACAGGGTAGAGAACACTGAAGCTTTCTTT. Translation: CASSRNRVENTEAFF. The chain carries TRBV7-2 and TRBJ1-1, with TRBD1 as a possible D gene (6 bases). The ends were cut back, 5 bases at V and 1 base at J, with 14 bases in the middle. Germline V gene data show CDR1 as SGHTA and CDR2 as FQGNSA. The length of the CDR3 is 15 residues. Full variable domain (remainder filled in from reference TRBV7-2 and TRBJ1-1): GAGVSQSPSNKVTEKGKDVELRCDPISGHTALYWYRQSLGQGLEFLIYFQGNSAPDKSGLPSDRFSAERTGGSVSTLTIQRTQQEDSAVYLCASSRNRVENTEAFFGQGTRLTVV.

The sample holds many counts of this clonotype. This chain joins TRBV20-1 and TRBJ2-5; D is possibly TRBD2 (5 bases). CDR3 length: 16 residues. V was shortened by 1 base and J by 2 bases, with 17 bases between the two germline ends. Germline CDR1 and CDR2: DFQATT and SNEGSKA (reference sequence). The CDR3 here is CSARGSRRRLQETQYF. The CDR3 bases are TGCAGTGCTAGAGGAAGTAGACGAAGACTACAAGAGACCCAGTACTTC.

The chain is built from TRBV23-1 and TRBJ2-2; D gene unclear. TRBV23-1 is placed among ORFs of uncertain function. Trimming left V 0 bases short and J 0 bases short, with 8 bases between. This CDR3 is 16 amino acids long. CDR3 nucleotide sequence: TGCGCCAGCAGTCAATCAGGGATAGCGAACACCGGGGAGCTGTTTTTT. It yields the protein CASSQSGIANTGELFF.

The chain is built from TRBV6-6 and TRBJ2-1; D unresolved. This CDR3 is 12 amino acids long. Germline V gene data show CDR1 as MNHNY and CDR2 as SVGAGI (reference sequence). Deletions cut 1 base from V and 3 bases from J, with 1 base between. CDR3 DNA: TGTGCCAGCAGTTACTTCTACAATGAGCAGTTCTTC. Its translation: CASSYFYNEQFF.

Ten or more counts support this clonotype. V usage is TRBV7-2 and J usage is TRBJ2-4; 13 nucleotides match TRBD2. This CDR3 is 14 amino acids long. The germline CDR1 and CDR2 sequences are SGHTA and FQGNSA. Germline trimming cut 7 bases from V and 7 bases from J; bases unmatched to any gene: 4. CDR3 region: CASTTSGGANIQYF. The CDR3 DNA reads TGTGCCAGCACCACTAGCGGGGGGGCGAACATTCAGTACTTC.

This sequence joins TRBV20-1 and TRBJ1-2, with TRBD1 matching over 8 bases. CDR1 and CDR2 (germline): DFQATT, SNEGSKA (reference sequence). With 7 bases clipped from V and 0 bases from J, the junction kept 4 bases outside the gene matches. CDR3 size: 13 residues. In DNA form, the CDR3 reads TGCAGTGTGGTGACAGGGGCTAACTATGGCTACACCTTC. Its protein is CSVVTGANYGYTF.

In this sample, this clonotype turned up once. This sequence joins TRBV6-5 and TRBJ1-1; 7 bases are shared with TRBD1. This CDR3 has 14 residues. In germline, CDR1 is MNHEY, CDR2 SVGAGI. With V trimmed by 6 bases and J by 4 bases, 8 bases remained unmatched. The CDR3 coding sequence is TGTGCCAGCAGATCCGACAGGGAAGTCACTGAAGCTTTCTTT. It is translated as CASRSDREVTEAFF.

This clonotype was observed at least ten times. This chain connects TRBV19 to TRBJ1-2; unclear D gene. The V end lost 5 bases, the J end lost 2 bases, and 9 bases lay between the germline ends. CDR3 length equals 13 residues. Germline V lookup: CDR1 LNHDA, CDR2 SQIVND (reference sequence). CDR3 nucleotide sequence: TGTGCCAGTAGTGAGACGAACAACTATGGCTACACCTTC. It codes for CASSETNNYGYTF.